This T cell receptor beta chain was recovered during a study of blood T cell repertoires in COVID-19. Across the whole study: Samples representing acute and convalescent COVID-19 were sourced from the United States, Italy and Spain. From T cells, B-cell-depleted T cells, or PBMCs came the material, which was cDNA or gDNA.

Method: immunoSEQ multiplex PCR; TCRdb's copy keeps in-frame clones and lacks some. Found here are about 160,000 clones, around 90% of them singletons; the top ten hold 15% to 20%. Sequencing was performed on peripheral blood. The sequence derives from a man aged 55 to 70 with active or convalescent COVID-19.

CDR3 region: CASSVSEHTSSYNEQFF. As DNA, the CDR3 is TGTGCCAGCAGTGTATCGGAGCACACGAGCTCCTACAATGAGCAGTTCTTC. J is TRBJ2-1 and V is TRBV2; D unclear. There are 17 residues in the CDR3. Germline-derived CDR1 and CDR2 are SNHLY and FYNNEI. Trimming removed 4 bases at V and 0 bases at J, with 16 bases between.